The 28 T cell receptor beta chains listed next were all sequenced from one sample in a study of shared clonotypes between healthy human individuals. Using immunoSEQ multiplex PCR, the repertoire was profiled, and TCRdb retains in-frame clones only, with some absent. Here the sample spans roughly 2 million clones, 90% to 97% being singletons. Material: naive CD4+ T cells sorted from blood. Subset denoted: CD45RA+ positively selected. The receptors originated from a man aged 18-30 years in good health.

V and J are TRBV28 and TRBJ1-4; maybe TRBD1 (5 bases). Trimming left V 5 bases short and J 14 bases short, with 9 bases between. The CDR3 runs 10 residues. Germline CDR1 reads MDHEN; CDR2 reads SYDVKM. In DNA form, the CDR3 reads TGTGCCAGCAGTCAGGGAGGTCTGTTTTTT. Translated: CASSQGGLFF.

About this clone: Other DNA sequences in this sample translate to the same CDR3. V usage is TRBV29-1 and J usage is TRBJ2-5; 11 bases align to TRBD2. With 6 bases clipped from V and 5 bases from J, the junction kept 5 bases outside the gene matches. This CDR3 comprises 13 residues. Germline values: CDR1 SQVTM, CDR2 ANQGSEA. CDR3 coding DNA: TGCAGCGTCTCCTCTAGCGGGGGGGAGACCCAGTACTTC. Encoded protein: CSVSSSGGETQYF. Drawing the rest from reference TRBV29-1 and TRBJ2-5, the complete variable domain is SAVISQKPSRDICQRGTSLTIQCQVDSQVTMMFWYRQQPGQSLTLIATANQGSEATYESGFVIDKFPISRPNLTFSTLTVSNMSPEDSSIYLCSVSSSGGETQYFGPGTRLLVL.

This chain links TRBV7-9 with TRBJ2-5; maybe TRBD1 (6 bases). The J call may be faulty, since TRBJ2-7 better matches the DNA end. The CDR3 length is 14 residues. Per the germline V gene, CDR1 is SEHNR and CDR2 is FQNEAQ (reference sequence). The CDR3 DNA follows: TGTGCCAGCAGCCGGACAGCGACAGCCTACGAGCAGTACTTC. Its protein product is CASSRTATAYEQYF.

The V and J genes are TRBV6-6 and TRBJ1-1; possibly TRBD1 for D (5 bases). With 5 bases removed from V and 4 bases from J, the gap between germline ends came to 17 bases. The germline V gene encodes CDR1 MNHNY and CDR2 SVGAGI (reference sequence). This CDR3 comprises 15 residues. CDR3 sequence reads: CASSRSVGLGTEAFF. The CDR3, as DNA: TGTGCCAGCAGTCGCTCCGTGGGGCTTGGCACTGAAGCTTTCTTT.

The chain joins TRBV6-1 to TRBJ2-3; TRBD2 might be the D (6 bases). V was shortened by 7 bases and J by 5 bases, with 13 bases between the two germline ends. The V gene's germline CDR1 is MNHNS and CDR2 SASEGT. The CDR3 contains 13 residues. The CDR3 loop reads CASNIRLGDTQYF. CDR3 nucleotide sequence: TGTGCCAGCAACATTAGACTAGGAGATACGCAGTATTTT.

V gene TRBV2 combines with J gene TRBJ1-5; TRBD1 aligns across 7 bases. Germline-derived CDR1 and CDR2 are SNHLY and FYNNEI. The CDR3 has 15 residues. After removal of 6 bases from V and 4 bases from J, the junction contained 9 bases not matched to a gene. The CDR3 nucleotides are TGTGCCAGCAGGTCCGACAGGGCAGGGAATCAGCCCCAGCATTTT. Translation: CASRSDRAGNQPQHF.

The chain combines TRBV19 with TRBJ2-4; a weak D match, TRBD2 (6 bases). V shed 4 bases and J shed 3 bases, with 13 bases lying between them. Germline-derived CDR1 and CDR2 are LNHDA and SQIVND (reference sequence). This CDR3 spans 15 amino acids. The CDR3 loop is CASSSGNWYKNIQYF. DNA for the CDR3: TGTGCCAGTAGTAGCGGGAATTGGTACAAAAACATTCAGTACTTC.

This clone was detected once. The rearrangement joins TRBV5-1 to TRBJ1-2; 9 bases match TRBD1. The germline CDR1 and CDR2 sequences are SGHRS and YFSETQ. The CDR3 length is 15 residues. J gave up 7 bases and V 3 bases, and 10 bases lay outside the gene matches. The CDR3 DNA follows: TGCGCCAGCAGCTCAAATGAACAGGGGGCGCGTGGCTACACCTTC. Its translation: CASSSNEQGARGYTF.

The chain recombines TRBV6-1 with TRBJ2-7; unclear D gene. V dropped 4 bases and J dropped 1 base, with 14 bases sitting between them. The CDR3 consists of 15 residues. The germline CDR1 and CDR2 sequences are MNHNS and SASEGT. CDR3 nucleotides: TGTGCCAGCAGTGGTCAGGAGTTACTATCCTACGAGCAGTACTTC. This sequence encodes CASSGQELLSYEQYF.

As regards this clone: An end of the junction differs from the germline gene, which may be a read error. J is TRBJ1-1 and V is TRBV11-2, with D possibly TRBD1 on 5 matching bases. The CDR3 contains 15 residues. CDR1 and CDR2 from the germline V gene are SGHAT and FQNNGV. CDR3 DNA sequence: TGTGCCAGCAGCGGATGGGACCAAGGGAACACTGAGGCTTTCTTT. This encodes CASSGWDQGNTEAFF.

The chain is built from TRBV6-4 and TRBJ1-3, with D possibly being TRBD1 (5 bases). Per the germline V gene, CDR1 is MRHNA and CDR2 is SNTAGT. The CDR3 loop spans 16 amino acids. With 9 bases removed from V and 0 bases from J, the gap between germline ends came to 18 bases. The chain's CDR3 is CARRERRQYSGNTIYF. In nucleotides, the CDR3 is TGTGCCAGAAGAGAACGGAGACAGTACTCTGGAAACACCATATATTTT.

The rearrangement joins TRBV7-9 to TRBJ1-6; D is uncertain. The V end lost 4 bases, the J end lost 0 bases, and 10 bases lay between the germline ends. Germline assignment: CDR1 SEHNR and CDR2 FQNEAQ (reference sequence). The CDR3 is 16 residues long. As DNA, the CDR3 is TGTGCCAGCAGCTCTGCGGCGAGCTCCTATAATTCACCCCTCCACTTT. Protein sequence: CASSSAASSYNSPLHF. Drawing the rest from reference TRBV7-9 and TRBJ1-6, the complete variable domain is DTGVSQNPRHKITKRGQNVTFRCDPISEHNRLYWYRQTLGQGPEFLTYFQNEAQLEKSRLLSDRFSAERPKGSFSTLEIQRTEQGDSAMYLCASSSAASSYNSPLHFGNGTRLTVT.

Comment on this clone: A junction end diverges from the germline sequence, so it may reflect a read error. Written as DNA, the CDR3 is TGTGCCAGCAGTCAAGCCGGGACAGTGGGTGAGGGGTACTCCTACGAGCAGTACTTC. Its protein product is CASSQAGTVGEGYSYEQYF. V is TRBV6-1 and J is TRBJ2-7; 7 bases are shared with TRBD1. The CDR3 loop spans 19 amino acids. Germline V gene sequence: CDR1 MNHNS, CDR2 SASEGT.

The chain recombines TRBV7-3 with TRBJ2-3; 9 bases are a match to TRBD1. Trimming at V came to 2 bases and at J to 6 bases, leaving 3 bases not matched to a gene. The CDR3 sequence is 14 residues long. Germline V gene sequence: CDR1 SGHTA, CDR2 FQGTGA. The CDR3 here is CASSLAGQGDTQYF. The CDR3 coding sequence is TGTGCCAGCAGCTTAGCGGGACAGGGCGATACGCAGTATTTT.

The chain is built from TRBV30 and TRBJ1-5, with D possibly matching TRBD1 (5 bases). The CDR3 loop spans 13 amino acids. Trimming took 2 bases from V and 12 from J, leaving 17 bases between them. The germline V gene has CDR1 GTSNPN and CDR2 SVGIG (reference sequence). The CDR3 region has the DNA TGTGCCTGGAGTAACACTCAGGGTACGAGCCAGCATTTT. It yields the protein CAWSNTQGTSQHF.

J is TRBJ2-7 and V is TRBV29-1; the D gene is possibly TRBD2 (5 bases). There are 11 residues in the CDR3. Trimming left V 5 bases short and J 7 bases short, with 12 bases between. CDR1 is SQVTM and CDR2 is ANQGSEA in the germline V gene. The CDR3 loop is CSVPKTGEQYF. CDR3 nucleotides: TGCAGCGTTCCGAAGACGGGGGAGCAGTACTTC.

The chain has TRBV7-2 and TRBJ1-2; 10 bases map to TRBD1. Losses at the gene ends were 4 bases for V and 4 bases for J; bases not matched to a gene: 6. Per germline, CDR1 SGHTA and CDR2 FQGNSA. This CDR3 region has 15 residues. In DNA, the CDR3 is TGTGCCAGCAGCTCCGACAGGGGGCTAGGCTATGGCTACACCTTC. Translation gives CASSSDRGLGYGYTF.

CDR3 DNA: TGTGCCAGCAGTGAAATATGGGGACAGAACCGTGAGGAGACCCAGTACTTC. This encodes CASSEIWGQNREETQYF. This sequence joins TRBV2 and TRBJ2-5; 7 bases match TRBD1. The V and J ends lost 2 bases and 5 bases, in that order; junction bases with no gene match: 14. The germline gives CDR1 SNHLY, CDR2 FYNNEI. CDR3 length equals 17 residues.

The chain combines TRBV11-2 with TRBJ2-7, with D uncertain. Germline V lookup: CDR1 SGHAT, CDR2 FQNNGV. V lost 1 base, J lost 2 bases, and 9 bases lay in between. The CDR3 length is 14 residues. This CDR3 is CASSLVGRTYEQYF. Here the CDR3 DNA reads TGTGCCAGCAGCTTAGTTGGCAGAACCTACGAGCAGTACTTC. The full variable domain, with the rest looked up from reference TRBV11-2 and TRBJ2-7, is EAGVAQSPRYKIIEKRQSVAFWCNPISGHATLYWYQQILGQGPKLLIQFQNNGVVDDSQLPKDRFSAERLKGVDSTLKIQPAKLEDSAVYLCASSLVGRTYEQYFGPGTRLTVT.

This chain joins TRBV11-3 and TRBJ2-3; 7 bases are a match to TRBD2. The ends lost 1 base at V and 2 bases at J; junction bases unmatched: 6. This CDR3 has 16 amino acids. The germline CDR1 and CDR2 sequences are SGHNT and YENEEA. CDR3 bases: TGTGCCAGCAGCTTAGGGGCTAGCGGTTACACAGATACGCAGTATTTT. Amino acids: CASSLGASGYTDTQYF.

The V call is TRBV7-2, the J call TRBJ2-3, with a tentative D call TRBD2 (6 bases). CDR1 and CDR2 (germline): SGHTA, FQGNSA. Trimming took off 5 bases at V and 0 bases at J, with 15 bases between the two ends. The CDR3 consists of 16 residues. The CDR3: CASSTVGGKSTDTQYF. CDR3 nucleotide sequence: TGTGCCAGCAGCACTGTTGGCGGGAAAAGCACAGATACGCAGTATTTT. The whole variable domain, filled in from reference TRBV7-2 and TRBJ2-3, reads GAGVSQSPSNKVTEKGKDVELRCDPISGHTALYWYRQSLGQGLEFLIYFQGNSAPDKSGLPSDRFSAERTGGSVSTLTIQRTQQEDSAVYLCASSTVGGKSTDTQYFGPGTRLTVL.

CDR3 loop: CASSPDRGRSGANVLTF. The CDR3, as DNA: TGTGCCAGCTCACCAGACAGGGGGAGGTCTGGGGCCAACGTCCTGACTTTC. This sequence joins TRBV18 and TRBJ2-6, with TRBD1 matching 9 bases. The J segment lost 1 base and the V segment lost 2 bases, leaving 3 bases of the junction unmatched. Germline loops: CDR1 KGHSH, CDR2 LQKENI. The CDR3 consists of 17 residues.

A note on this clone: Distinct nucleotide sequences in the sample also encode this CDR3. This chain joins TRBV5-1 and TRBJ1-3; D gene ambiguous. The CDR3 runs to 15 residues. V was shortened by 0 bases and J by 0 bases, with 7 bases between the two germline ends. The germline V gene encodes CDR1 SGHRS and CDR2 YFSETQ. The CDR3 sequence is CASSLASSSGNTIYF. The DNA for the CDR3 is TGCGCCAGCAGCTTGGCCTCAAGCTCTGGAAACACCATATATTTT.

The V and J genes are TRBV28 and TRBJ2-7, with TRBD1 matching 9 bases. The germline CDR1 and CDR2 sequences are MDHEN and SYDVKM. The CDR3 runs to 14 residues. The J segment lost 3 bases and the V segment lost 6 bases, leaving 6 bases of the junction unmatched. CDR3 sequence (DNA): TGTGCCAGCAGCACCCCGGGACAGGGCTACGAGCAGTACTTC. Translation gives CASSTPGQGYEQYF.

V and J are TRBV7-2 and TRBJ1-6; D is ambiguous. The V end lost 4 bases, the J end lost 2 bases, and 12 bases lay between the germline ends. The germline V gene has CDR1 SGHTA and CDR2 FQGNSA. This CDR3 region has 16 residues. CDR3 region: CASSSPEQPYNSPLHF. The CDR3 DNA sequence: TGTGCCAGCAGCTCCCCGGAACAGCCCTATAATTCACCCCTCCACTTT.

The rearrangement links TRBV15 to TRBJ1-5; TRBD1 might be the D (6 bases). This CDR3 is built from 15 residues. Germline-derived CDR1 and CDR2 are LNHNV and YYDKDF (reference sequence). V shed 3 bases and J shed 7 bases, with 16 bases lying between them. The CDR3 DNA reads as TGTGCCACCAGCAGGTCCGGGGGGCCGGGACAGCCCCAGCATTTT. Its protein product is CATSRSGGPGQPQHF.

The rearrangement links TRBV27 to TRBJ2-3; 10 bases match TRBD2. The CDR3 has 17 amino acids. The V gene's germline CDR1 is MNHEY and CDR2 SMNVEV (reference sequence). J lost 0 bases, V lost 4 bases, and 7 bases had no gene match. The CDR3 region is CASSSDIAGGSTDTQYF. The CDR3 nucleotides read TGTGCCAGCAGTTCGGACATAGCGGGGGGAAGCACAGATACGCAGTATTTT.

This clone appeared once. The V call is TRBV19, the J call TRBJ1-3, with D unresolved. The CDR3 sequence is 16 residues long. Germline CDR1 is LNHDA and CDR2 is SQIVND (reference sequence). V lost 5 bases, J lost 0 bases, and 14 bases lay in between. The CDR3 loop is CASSRTPPDSGNTIYF. For the CDR3, the DNA is TGTGCCAGTAGTCGCACCCCACCGGACTCTGGAAACACCATATATTTT.